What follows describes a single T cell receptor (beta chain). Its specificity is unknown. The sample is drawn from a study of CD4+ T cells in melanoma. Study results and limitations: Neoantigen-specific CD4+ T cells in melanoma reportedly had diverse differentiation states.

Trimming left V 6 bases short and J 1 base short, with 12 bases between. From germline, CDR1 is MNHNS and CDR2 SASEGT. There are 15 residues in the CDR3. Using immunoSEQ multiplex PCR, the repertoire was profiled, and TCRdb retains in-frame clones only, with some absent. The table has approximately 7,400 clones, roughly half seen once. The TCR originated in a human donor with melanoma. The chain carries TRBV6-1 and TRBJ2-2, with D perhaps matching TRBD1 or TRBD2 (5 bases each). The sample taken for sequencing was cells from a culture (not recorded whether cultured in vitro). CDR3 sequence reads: CASSRDRLNTGELFF. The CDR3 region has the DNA TGTGCCAGCAGCAGGGACCGACTGAACACCGGGGAGCTGTTTTTT.